Listed below are T cell receptor beta chains from one sample, sequenced in a study of CD8 T cells in Susac syndrome. MiXCR was run by TCRdb on the immunoSEQ multiplex PCR reads, yielding one entry per CDR3 protein. The sample shows about 73,000 distinct CDR3 sequences, approximately 95% of them seen only once. The specimen was CD8+ T cells from PBMCs. The receptors derive from a human donor with multiple sclerosis. Each CDR3 is given with its conserved first and last residue. The order of the fields is clone size, D gene, J gene, V gene, CDR3 protein, CDR3 DNA. D genes are given only for firm matches. Clone size is shown for a subset of rows, as once, few, many or a class of expanded clone.

abundance: once
d_gene: TRBD2
j_gene: TRBJ2-1
v_gene: TRBV7-9
CDR3aa: CASSPPTSGYNEQFF
CDR3nt: TGTGCCAGCAGTCCCCCTACTAGCGGATACAATGAGCAGTTCTTC

abundance: -
d_gene: -
j_gene: TRBJ2-7
v_gene: TRBV6-5
CDR3aa: CASFGHSTYEQYF
CDR3nt: TGTGCCAGCTTCGGCCACTCCACCTACGAGCAGTACTTC

abundance: -
d_gene: -
j_gene: TRBJ2-1
v_gene: TRBV5-1
CDR3aa: CASSTGQIDVLAISYNEQFF
CDR3nt: TGCGCCAGCAGCACGGGACAGATTGACGTACTAGCGATCTCCTACAATGAGCAGTTCTTC

abundance: -
d_gene: -
j_gene: TRBJ1-1
v_gene: TRBV9
CDR3aa: CASSVNSGSKNTEAFF
CDR3nt: TGTGCCAGCAGCGTAAATTCGGGAAGTAAGAACACTGAAGCTTTCTTT

abundance: -
d_gene: -
j_gene: TRBJ1-1
v_gene: TRBV7-9
CDR3aa: CASSLGGAGTEAFF
CDR3nt: TGTGCCAGCAGCTTAGGAGGGGCCGGCACTGAAGCTTTCTTT

abundance: -
d_gene: -
j_gene: TRBJ1-5
v_gene: TRBV4-3
CDR3aa: CASSQDVPGAKQPQHF
CDR3nt: TGCGCCAGCAGCCAAGACGTCCCCGGGGCAAAACAGCCCCAGCATTTT

abundance: -
d_gene: TRBD2
j_gene: TRBJ2-3
v_gene: TRBV7-9
CDR3aa: CASMGLAGPTDTQYF
CDR3nt: TGTGCCAGCATGGGGCTAGCGGGGCCCACAGATACGCAGTATTTT

abundance: -
d_gene: TRBD1
j_gene: TRBJ1-2
v_gene: TRBV6-1
CDR3aa: CASTQGIGQAPNYGYTF
CDR3nt: TGTGCCAGCACCCAAGGGATAGGACAGGCCCCTAACTATGGCTACACCTTC

abundance: few
d_gene: -
j_gene: TRBJ1-4
v_gene: TRBV19
CDR3aa: CASRGWTWNEKLFF
CDR3nt: TGTGCCAGTAGGGGATGGACGTGGAATGAAAAACTGTTTTTT

abundance: -
d_gene: -
j_gene: TRBJ1-6
v_gene: TRBV13
CDR3aa: CASSEGLSYNSPLHF
CDR3nt: TGTGCCAGCAGCGAAGGCCTCTCCTATAATTCACCCCTCCACTTT

abundance: -
d_gene: TRBD1
j_gene: TRBJ2-5
v_gene: TRBV12-3/TRBV12-4
CDR3aa: CASSFPKTGVHRETQYF
CDR3nt: TGTGCCAGCAGTTTTCCCAAGACAGGGGTTCACCGGGAGACCCAGTACTTC

abundance: -
d_gene: -
j_gene: TRBJ1-2
v_gene: TRBV6-5
CDR3aa: CASSYGGNYGYTF
CDR3nt: TGTGCCAGCAGTTACGGGGGTAACTATGGCTACACCTTC

abundance: -
d_gene: -
j_gene: TRBJ1-2
v_gene: TRBV4-1
CDR3aa: CASSLTGYGYTF
CDR3nt: TGCGCCAGCAGCCTGACAGGTTATGGCTACACCTTC

abundance: -
d_gene: -
j_gene: TRBJ1-5
v_gene: TRBV7-2
CDR3aa: CASSLGGYLADQPQHF
CDR3nt: TGTGCCAGCAGCTTGGGAGGGTACCTGGCGGATCAGCCCCAGCATTTT

abundance: -
d_gene: -
j_gene: TRBJ1-1
v_gene: TRBV25-1
CDR3aa: CASSGNTEAFF
CDR3nt: TGTGCCAGCAGCGGGAACACTGAAGCTTTCTTT

abundance: -
d_gene: TRBD1
j_gene: TRBJ2-5
v_gene: TRBV15
CDR3aa: CATSRDPGTGGQETQYF
CDR3nt: TGTGCCACCAGCAGAGACCCCGGGACAGGGGGCCAAGAGACCCAGTACTTC

abundance: -
d_gene: -
j_gene: TRBJ2-5
v_gene: TRBV4-2
CDR3aa: CASSQDPGWSETQYF
CDR3nt: TGTGCCAGCAGCCAAGATCCAGGGTGGAGTGAGACCCAGTACTTC

abundance: -
d_gene: -
j_gene: TRBJ2-1
v_gene: TRBV15
CDR3aa: CATSRSQDEQFF
CDR3nt: TGTGCCACCAGCCGATCACAGGATGAGCAGTTCTTC

abundance: -
d_gene: -
j_gene: TRBJ2-7
v_gene: TRBV4-1
CDR3aa: CASSQMEHLGEQYF
CDR3nt: TGCGCCAGCAGCCAGATGGAACACCTGGGCGAGCAGTACTTC

abundance: -
d_gene: -
j_gene: TRBJ1-1
v_gene: TRBV5-1
CDR3aa: CASSQRGSNTEAFF
CDR3nt: TGCGCCAGCAGCCAAAGGGGGTCGAACACTGAAGCTTTCTTT

abundance: once
d_gene: TRBD2
j_gene: TRBJ2-7
v_gene: TRBV6-2/TRBV6-3
CDR3aa: CASLAGGMFRYEQYF
CDR3nt: TGTGCCAGCTTGGCGGGGGGCATGTTTCGCTACGAGCAGTACTTC

abundance: -
d_gene: TRBD1
j_gene: TRBJ2-1
v_gene: TRBV6-1
CDR3aa: CASSGGQEGNEQFF
CDR3nt: TGTGCCAGCAGTGGGGGACAGGAGGGGAATGAGCAGTTCTTC

abundance: -
d_gene: -
j_gene: TRBJ2-6
v_gene: TRBV6-5
CDR3aa: CASSRQPGANVLTF
CDR3nt: TGTGCCAGCAGTAGACAGCCTGGGGCCAACGTCCTGACTTTC

abundance: once
d_gene: TRBD1
j_gene: TRBJ2-5
v_gene: TRBV20-1
CDR3aa: CSARAHRGRETQYF
CDR3nt: TGCAGTGCTAGAGCCCACAGGGGGCGAGAGACCCAGTACTTC

abundance: -
d_gene: -
j_gene: TRBJ2-3
v_gene: TRBV3-1
CDR3aa: CASSQDSWGQGTDTQYF
CDR3nt: TGTGCCAGCAGCCAAGATTCGTGGGGGCAAGGCACAGATACGCAGTATTTT

abundance: -
d_gene: TRBD2
j_gene: TRBJ2-5
v_gene: TRBV7-2
CDR3aa: CASSHRLAEFQETQYF
CDR3nt: TGTGCCAGCAGCCACAGACTAGCGGAATTCCAAGAGACCCAGTACTTC

abundance: once
d_gene: -
j_gene: TRBJ2-7
v_gene: TRBV6-5
CDR3aa: CASSFDFYEQYF
CDR3nt: TGTGCCAGCAGTTTCGACTTCTACGAGCAGTACTTC

abundance: -
d_gene: -
j_gene: TRBJ2-7
v_gene: TRBV6-2/TRBV6-3
CDR3aa: CASSYSRTDVLVQNF
CDR3nt: TGTGCCAGCAGTTACTCCCGGACAGACGTTTTAGTGCAGAACTTC

abundance: -
d_gene: -
j_gene: TRBJ2-5
v_gene: TRBV29-1
CDR3aa: CSVEGGEETQYF
CDR3nt: TGCAGCGTTGAGGGTGGGGAAGAGACCCAGTACTTC

abundance: -
d_gene: TRBD1
j_gene: TRBJ1-2
v_gene: TRBV5-4
CDR3aa: CASSFTGGDYGYTF
CDR3nt: TGTGCCAGCTCCTTTACAGGGGGGGACTATGGCTACACCTTC

abundance: -
d_gene: -
j_gene: TRBJ2-7
v_gene: TRBV9
CDR3aa: CASSVGEYGDYEQYF
CDR3nt: TGTGCCAGCAGCGTAGGGGAGTACGGAGACTACGAGCAGTACTTC

abundance: -
d_gene: -
j_gene: TRBJ1-1
v_gene: TRBV29-1
CDR3aa: CSVERGANTEAFF
CDR3nt: TGCAGCGTTGAAAGGGGGGCTAACACTGAAGCTTTCTTT

abundance: -
d_gene: TRBD2
j_gene: TRBJ2-5
v_gene: TRBV7-2
CDR3aa: CASSPGLAGVLAQYF
CDR3nt: TGTGCCAGCAGCCCAGGACTAGCGGGGGTTCTGGCCCAGTACTTC

abundance: -
d_gene: -
j_gene: TRBJ2-2
v_gene: TRBV6-5
CDR3aa: CASSPDLGWTGELFF
CDR3nt: TGTGCCAGCAGTCCAGACCTGGGATGGACCGGGGAGCTGTTTTTT

abundance: few
d_gene: TRBD1
j_gene: TRBJ2-7
v_gene: TRBV11-2
CDR3aa: CASSPTGGRYEQYF
CDR3nt: TGTGCCAGCAGCCCGACAGGGGGCCGTTACGAGCAGTACTTC

abundance: -
d_gene: -
j_gene: TRBJ2-5
v_gene: TRBV12-3/TRBV12-4
CDR3aa: CASSYGTHGETQYF
CDR3nt: TGTGCCAGCAGCTATGGGACCCATGGAGAGACCCAGTACTTC

abundance: -
d_gene: TRBD1
j_gene: TRBJ2-7
v_gene: TRBV27
CDR3aa: CASSLSGTGDYEQYF
CDR3nt: TGTGCCAGCAGTTTATCAGGGACAGGGGACTACGAGCAGTACTTC

abundance: -
d_gene: TRBD1
j_gene: TRBJ2-3
v_gene: TRBV27
CDR3aa: CASSLGQGPPDTQYF
CDR3nt: TGTGCCAGCAGTTTGGGACAGGGTCCCCCAGATACGCAGTATTTT

abundance: -
d_gene: -
j_gene: TRBJ1-5
v_gene: TRBV7-8
CDR3aa: CASSLEAVVLSNQPQHF
CDR3nt: TGTGCCAGCAGCTTAGAAGCGGTTGTTCTAAGCAATCAGCCCCAGCATTTT

abundance: -
d_gene: -
j_gene: TRBJ1-2
v_gene: TRBV2
CDR3aa: CASVPRGVDGYTF
CDR3nt: TGTGCCAGCGTCCCGCGGGGGGTGGATGGCTACACCTTC

abundance: -
d_gene: -
j_gene: TRBJ2-6
v_gene: TRBV12-3/TRBV12-4
CDR3aa: CASSPGGANVLTF
CDR3nt: TGTGCCAGCAGTCCTGGTGGGGCCAACGTCCTGACTTTC

abundance: -
d_gene: TRBD1
j_gene: TRBJ1-5
v_gene: TRBV6-5
CDR3aa: CASSRQGQYQPQHF
CDR3nt: TGTGCCAGCAGTCGACAGGGTCAGTATCAGCCCCAGCATTTT

abundance: once
d_gene: TRBD2
j_gene: TRBJ2-1
v_gene: TRBV5-1
CDR3aa: CASSFSGESNEQFF
CDR3nt: TGCGCCAGCAGCTTTAGCGGGGAGAGCAATGAGCAGTTCTTC